Following are 12 T cell receptor beta chains from one sample sequenced in a study of blood T cells in healthy people across ages. Primers used in a second PCR of about 6 to 11 cycles were a sample-barcoded 5' primer and a J-beta primer mix. TCRdb called the 5' RACE reads again in MiXCR, with one record for every CDR3 protein. The table has approximately 1.5 million distinct CDR3 sequences, around 40% seen once. Sequenced: blood. Receptors were obtained from a woman aged 18-30 years in good health.

The chain links TRBV7-2 to TRBJ2-3; weak D call: TRBD1 (6 bases). Germline V CDR1 and CDR2: SGHTA, FQGNSA. The CDR3 sequence is 15 residues long. The germline V and J ends were trimmed by 7 bases and 5 bases, with 19 bases remaining between them. The CDR3 sequence is CASTTVGQKRDTQYF. In DNA form, the CDR3 reads TGTGCCAGCACCACAGTAGGACAGAAGCGAGATACGCAGTATTTT.

The J gene is TRBJ1-1, the V gene TRBV27; D gene unclear. V shed 8 bases and J shed 8 bases, with 9 bases lying between them. The CDR3 extends over 10 amino acids. The germline gives CDR1 MNHEY, CDR2 SMNVEV (reference sequence). In nucleotides, the CDR3 is TGTGCCAGCGGGGAGAGCGAAGCTTTCTTT. This translates into CASGESEAFF.

The genes are TRBV6-5 and TRBJ2-1; 8 nucleotides line up with TRBD2. Germline V gene sequence: CDR1 MNHEY, CDR2 SVGAGI. The CDR3 contains 15 residues. V was clipped by 7 bases and J by 7 bases; unmatched bases: 12. CDR3 in amino acids: CASNIGTSSLNEQFF. In DNA form, the CDR3 reads TGTGCCAGCAACATCGGGACTAGTTCCCTAAATGAGCAGTTCTTC.

The rearrangement uses TRBV12-3 or TRBV12-4 and TRBJ2-7; TRBD1 or TRBD2 may be the D gene (5 bases each). Trimming shortened V by 2 bases and J by 5 bases, and 16 bases separated the two germline ends. CDR3 length: 15 amino acids. CDR3 bases: TGTGCCAGCAGTTTAAAGGGGACCGGGGTGCACGAGCAGTACTTC. Translating it yields CASSLKGTGVHEQYF.

This rearrangement joins TRBV7-2 to TRBJ2-1, with 9 bases fitting TRBD1. The CDR3 loop spans 14 amino acids. The trim removed 8 bases at V and 6 bases at J, leaving 8 bases unmatched. CDR1 and CDR2 (germline): SGHTA, FQGNSA. The CDR3 region is CASGPGQGTNEQFF. In DNA form, the CDR3 reads TGTGCCAGCGGACCGGGACAGGGTACCAATGAGCAGTTCTTC.

V and J are TRBV7-2 and TRBJ2-1, with TRBD1 matching 7 bases. The germline CDR1 and CDR2 sequences are SGHTA and FQGNSA. With V trimmed by 1 base and J by 5 bases, 11 bases remained unmatched. CDR3 length: 17 residues. CDR3 region: CASSLGWGTARNNEQFF. DNA of the CDR3: TGTGCCAGCAGCTTAGGGTGGGGGACAGCACGGAACAATGAGCAGTTCTTC.

In its sample, this clonotype was seen a few times. V and J are TRBV7-2 and TRBJ2-5; 8 nucleotides agree with TRBD2. Germline values: CDR1 SGHTA, CDR2 FQGNSA. The CDR3 runs 18 residues. The ends lost 1 base at V and 1 base at J; junction bases unmatched: 11. The CDR3 sequence: CASSLDRSGVPLQETQYF. The DNA of the CDR3 is TGTGCCAGCAGCTTAGATCGTAGCGGGGTCCCTCTCCAAGAGACCCAGTACTTC. Using reference TRBV7-2 and TRBJ2-5 for the parts outside the CDR3, the full variable domain is GAGVSQSPSNKVTEKGKDVELRCDPISGHTALYWYRQSLGQGLEFLIYFQGNSAPDKSGLPSDRFSAERTGGSVSTLTIQRTQQEDSAVYLCASSLDRSGVPLQETQYFGPGTRLLVL.

V gene TRBV5-1 combines with J gene TRBJ2-7; no reliable D call. Per germline, CDR1 SGHRS and CDR2 YFSETQ. Trimming left V 7 bases short and J 0 bases short, with 11 bases between. The CDR3 contains 13 residues. The CDR3 loop reads CASWNPDSYEQYF. The DNA for the CDR3 is TGCGCCAGCTGGAATCCTGACTCCTACGAGCAGTACTTC.

The V gene is TRBV20-1, the J gene TRBJ2-1; TRBD2 matches 10 bases. This CDR3 has 15 residues. Germline trimming cut 0 bases from V and 4 bases from J; bases unmatched to any gene: 3. Germline assignment: CDR1 DFQATT and CDR2 SNEGSKA (reference sequence). CDR3 protein: CSARDSGGRYNEQFF. DNA of the CDR3: TGCAGTGCTAGAGATAGCGGGGGGAGGTACAATGAGCAGTTCTTC.

The chain has TRBV11-2 and TRBJ1-6; D remains unclear. The length of the CDR3 is 15 residues. Trimming stripped 2 bases from V and 7 bases from J, with 12 bases between. Germline-derived CDR1 and CDR2 are SGHAT and FQNNGV. The CDR3 DNA is TGTGCCAGCAGCTTAACAAACCCCTGGAATTCACCCCTCCACTTT. Its protein product is CASSLTNPWNSPLHF.

This clonotype was seen only a few times. A much larger clone differs by one base, so this may be a read error. This rearrangement joins TRBV20-1 to TRBJ2-5; D not certain. The CDR3 is 14 residues long. V was trimmed by 0 bases and J by 11 bases, leaving 19 bases between them. CDR1 and CDR2 from the germline V gene are DFQATT and SNEGSKA (reference sequence). CDR3 residues: CSARDVVGHDEQYF. CDR3 sequence (DNA): TGCAGTGCTAGAGATGTTGTAGGTCACGATGAGCAGTACTTC.

The gene calls are TRBV4-1 and TRBJ2-1, with 9 bases that match TRBD2. J gave up 7 bases and V 3 bases, and 10 bases lay outside the gene matches. This CDR3 is built from 16 residues. Germline loops: CDR1 MGHRA, CDR2 YSYEKL. This CDR3 is CASSQGYSGRWNEQFF. The DNA for the CDR3 is TGCGCCAGCAGCCAGGGTTATAGCGGGAGATGGAATGAGCAGTTCTTC.